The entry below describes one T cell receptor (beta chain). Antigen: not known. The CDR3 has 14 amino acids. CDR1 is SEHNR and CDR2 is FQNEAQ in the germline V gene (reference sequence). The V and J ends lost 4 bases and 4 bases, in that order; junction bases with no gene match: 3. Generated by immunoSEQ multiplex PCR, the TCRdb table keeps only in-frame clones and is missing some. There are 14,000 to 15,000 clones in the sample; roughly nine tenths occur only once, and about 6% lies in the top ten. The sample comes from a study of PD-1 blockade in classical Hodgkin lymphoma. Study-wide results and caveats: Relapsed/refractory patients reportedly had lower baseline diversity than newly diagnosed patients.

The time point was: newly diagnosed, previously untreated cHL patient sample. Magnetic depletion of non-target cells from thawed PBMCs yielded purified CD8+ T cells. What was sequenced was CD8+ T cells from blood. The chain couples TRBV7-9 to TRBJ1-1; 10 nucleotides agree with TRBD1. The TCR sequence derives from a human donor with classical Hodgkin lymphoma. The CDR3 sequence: CASSSWDRGTEAFF. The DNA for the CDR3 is TGTGCCAGCAGCTCCTGGGACAGGGGCACTGAAGCTTTCTTT.